This T cell receptor beta chain was sequenced in a study of blood T cell repertoires in COVID-19. Overall study context: COVID-19 samples, acute and convalescent, were from the United States, Italy and Spain. PBMCs, B-cell-depleted T cells, or T cells provided the cDNA or gDNA that made up the material.

The germline CDR1 and CDR2 sequences are SSHAT and FNYEAQ (reference sequence). V gave up 1 base and J gave up 5 bases; unmatched junction bases: 3. The CDR3 runs to 15 residues. In the study's own analysis: Researchers report that nucleated cell counts were estimated from reference gene primer amplification. Repertoires were generated with immunoSEQ multiplex PCR, while TCRdb's copy carries only in-frame clones and drops some. V, J and clone size are those of that table, while D and trimming were read from the DNA. In the table there are some 290,000 clones, 70% to 90% of which are singletons. This TCR was recovered from a man in his late teens or twenties with active or convalescent COVID-19. Input material: peripheral blood. The chain uses TRBV7-7 and TRBJ2-1; 9 bases are a match to TRBD1. DNA for the CDR3: TGTGCCAGCAGCTTAGAGGGACAGGGCCACAATGAGCAGTTCTTC. It translates to CASSLEGQGHNEQFF.